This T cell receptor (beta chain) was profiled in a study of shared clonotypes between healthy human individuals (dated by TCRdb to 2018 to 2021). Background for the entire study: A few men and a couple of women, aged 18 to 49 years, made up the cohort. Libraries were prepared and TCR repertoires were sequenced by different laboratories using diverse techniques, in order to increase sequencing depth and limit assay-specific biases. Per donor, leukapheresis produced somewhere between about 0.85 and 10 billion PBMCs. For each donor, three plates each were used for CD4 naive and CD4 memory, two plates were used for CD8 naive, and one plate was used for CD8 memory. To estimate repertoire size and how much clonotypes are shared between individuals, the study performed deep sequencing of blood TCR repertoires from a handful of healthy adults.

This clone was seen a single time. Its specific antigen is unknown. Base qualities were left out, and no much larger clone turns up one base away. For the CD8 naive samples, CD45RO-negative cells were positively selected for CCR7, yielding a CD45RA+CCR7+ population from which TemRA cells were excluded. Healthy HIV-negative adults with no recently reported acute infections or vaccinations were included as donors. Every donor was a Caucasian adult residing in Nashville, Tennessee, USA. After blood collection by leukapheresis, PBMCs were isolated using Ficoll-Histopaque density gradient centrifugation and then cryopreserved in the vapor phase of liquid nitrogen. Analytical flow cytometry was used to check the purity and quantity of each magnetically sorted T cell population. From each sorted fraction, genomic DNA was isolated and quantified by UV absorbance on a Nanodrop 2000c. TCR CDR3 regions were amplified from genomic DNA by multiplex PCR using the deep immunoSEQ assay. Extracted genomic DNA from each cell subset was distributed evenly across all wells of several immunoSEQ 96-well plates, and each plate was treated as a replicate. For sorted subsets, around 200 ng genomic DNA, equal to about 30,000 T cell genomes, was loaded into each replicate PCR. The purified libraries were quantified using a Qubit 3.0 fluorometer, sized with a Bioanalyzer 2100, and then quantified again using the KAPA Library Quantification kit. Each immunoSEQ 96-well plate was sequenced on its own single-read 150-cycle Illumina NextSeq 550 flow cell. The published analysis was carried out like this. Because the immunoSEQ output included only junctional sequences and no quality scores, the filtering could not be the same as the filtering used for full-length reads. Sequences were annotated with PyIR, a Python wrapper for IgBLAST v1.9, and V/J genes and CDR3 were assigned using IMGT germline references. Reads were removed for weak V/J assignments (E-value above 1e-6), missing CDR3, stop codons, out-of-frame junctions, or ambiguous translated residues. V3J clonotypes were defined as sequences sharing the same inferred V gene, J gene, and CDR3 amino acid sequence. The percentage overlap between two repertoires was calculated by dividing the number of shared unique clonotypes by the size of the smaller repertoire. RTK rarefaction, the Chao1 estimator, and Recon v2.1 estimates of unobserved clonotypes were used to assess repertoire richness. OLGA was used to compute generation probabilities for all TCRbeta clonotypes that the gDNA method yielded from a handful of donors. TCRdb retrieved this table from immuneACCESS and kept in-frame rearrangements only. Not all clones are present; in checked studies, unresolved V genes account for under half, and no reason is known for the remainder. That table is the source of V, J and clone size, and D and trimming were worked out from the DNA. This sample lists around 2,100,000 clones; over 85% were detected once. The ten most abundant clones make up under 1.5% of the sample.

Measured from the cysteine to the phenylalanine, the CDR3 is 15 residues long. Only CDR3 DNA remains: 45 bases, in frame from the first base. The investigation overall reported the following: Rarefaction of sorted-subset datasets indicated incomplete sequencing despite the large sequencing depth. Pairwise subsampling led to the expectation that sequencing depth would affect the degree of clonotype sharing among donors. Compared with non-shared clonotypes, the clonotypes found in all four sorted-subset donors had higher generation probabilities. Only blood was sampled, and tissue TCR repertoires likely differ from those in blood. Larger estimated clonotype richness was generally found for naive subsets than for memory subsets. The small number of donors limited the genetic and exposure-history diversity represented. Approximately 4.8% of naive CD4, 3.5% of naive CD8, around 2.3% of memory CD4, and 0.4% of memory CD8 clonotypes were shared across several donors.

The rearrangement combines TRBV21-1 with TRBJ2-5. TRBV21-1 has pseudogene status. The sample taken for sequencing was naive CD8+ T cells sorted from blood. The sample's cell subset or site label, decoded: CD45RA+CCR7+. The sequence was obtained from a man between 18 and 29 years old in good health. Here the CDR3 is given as CASSKGAGSPETQYF. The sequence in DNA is TGTGCCAGCAGCAAAGGGGCAGGGAGCCCAGAGACCCAGTACTTC.